What follows describes a single TCR beta chain. The target antigen is unknown. Using immunoSEQ multiplex PCR, the repertoire was profiled, and TCRdb retains in-frame clones only, with some absent. Altogether 35,000 to 45,000 clones are present, roughly 86% being singletons, with the ten largest covering around 2.5%. Germline lookup yields CDR1 SGHNT and CDR2 YENEEA. V shed 2 bases and J 1 base; nucleotides not matched to a gene: 0. The CDR3 runs to 15 residues. The data are from a study of T cell clones after liver transplantation. Study observations and caveats: Migration into the graft, not deletion, may explain lost graft donor-reactive T cells.

This clonotype was sampled from a human patient who received a liver transplant. Some T cells may originate from the graft donor. Sequences were derived from CD4+ T cells from blood, sampled 24 months after liver transplant. The chain uses TRBV11-3 and TRBJ2-3, with TRBD2 identical over 10 bases. For the CDR3, the DNA is TGTGCCAGCAGCTTACTAGCGGGGGGCACAGATACGCAGTATTTT. Residues: CASSLLAGGTDTQYF.